This T cell receptor (beta chain) was observed in a study of blood T cell repertoires in COVID-19. The method was immunoSEQ multiplex PCR; TCRdb's version includes in-frame clones alone and lacks a portion of them. Of around 300,000 clones in the sample, just over 85% were seen once. V was trimmed by 2 bases and J by 5 bases, leaving 12 bases between them. This CDR3 is built from 13 residues. The germline V gene encodes CDR1 SQVTM and CDR2 ANQGSEA. The receptor comes from a woman aged 30 to 39 with active or convalescent COVID-19. This rearrangement joins TRBV29-1 to TRBJ2-5; D remains ambiguous. Sequences were obtained from peripheral blood. CDR3 residues: CSVERWQRETQYF. The CDR3 region has the DNA TGCAGCGTTGAAAGGTGGCAGAGGGAGACCCAGTACTTC.